Sequencing of this T cell receptor (beta chain) was carried out in a study of Graves' ophthalmopathy and Graves' hyperthyroidism. Study-level background: Absence of ophthalmopathy within 18 months of follow-up defined stable hyperthyroidism.

Exclusion applied to patients with other autoimmune diseases, uncontrolled infections, pregnancy or lactation. In germline, CDR1 is SEHNR, CDR2 FQNEAQ (reference sequence). The CDR3 extends over 14 amino acids. Transcripts of RNA were the source for amplifying TCR beta CDR3 regions. First-round RT-PCR employed HTBI primers, with a second-round multiplex PCR after it. A single record per CDR3 protein comes from TCRdb applying MiXCR to the multiplex PCR reads. Of 500,000 to 600,000 distinct CDR3 sequences in the sample, under 40% were seen once. The sequence was obtained from an adult man with Graves' hyperthyroidism. The sample taken for sequencing was peripheral blood or thyroid tissue (not recorded which). The J gene is TRBJ2-7, the V gene TRBV7-9, with D maybe TRBD1 (5 bases). The J call may not be correct, given that the DNA end is closer to TRBJ2-1. The CDR3 loop is CASSLGQGRNEQFF. CDR3 coding DNA: TGTGCCAGCAGCTTAGGGCAGGGAAGGAATGAGCAGTTCTTC.